Below are 5 T cell receptor beta chains sequenced from a single sample in a study of regulatory T cells in long-lasting Graves disease. Combining iRepertoire HTBI primers with Arm-PCR of CDR3 regions, the authors built TCR beta libraries. TCRdb re-analysed the multiplex PCR reads in MiXCR, keeping a single row per CDR3 protein. The table includes 350,000 to 550,000 distinct CDR3 sequences, about 15% detected once. The time point here: newly diagnosed GD, antithyroid drugs for less than 3 months. After RNA was extracted from PBMCs, the TCR library was made from it. In addition, the sample was reused for a study of T cells in Graves' hyperthyroidism and ophthalmopathy.

Here the sequenced sample was peripheral blood mononuclear cells (PBMCs), taken at new diagnosis, from a patient treated with antithyroid drugs. The receptors come from a woman between 45 and 60 years old with Graves disease.

This clonotype was found a few times. V and J are TRBV5-1 and TRBJ2-1; D uncertain. Trimming pared 7 bases from V and 5 bases from J, leaving 13 bases between. CDR1 and CDR2 (germline): SGHRS, YFSETQ. The CDR3 totals 13 residues. The CDR3 coding sequence is TGCGCCAGCGGGGTAGGCGGACACAATGAGCAGTTCTTC. Translated: CASGVGGHNEQFF.

Turning to this clonotype: A read error is possible here, since a much larger clone lies one base away. V usage is TRBV3-1 and J usage is TRBJ2-7; D remains unclear. This CDR3 comprises 12 residues. V shed 5 bases and J shed 8 bases, with 13 bases lying between them. Germline CDR1 LGHDT, CDR2 YNNKEL (reference sequence). The CDR3 nucleotides are TGTGCCAGCAGCAAGGACGGGTACAAGCAGTACTTC. It yields the protein CASSKDGYKQYF.

This clonotype has a count of ten or more. The chain couples TRBV20-1 to TRBJ2-3; D is unresolved. V was cut by 0 bases and J by 0 bases, with 7 bases left in between. Germline assignment: CDR1 DFQATT and CDR2 SNEGSKA (reference sequence). The CDR3 has 14 amino acids. Here the CDR3 reads CSARDSTSTDTQYF. CDR3 sequence (DNA): TGCAGTGCTAGAGATAGCACAAGCACAGATACGCAGTATTTT.

This clonotype was recorded at least ten times. The chain links TRBV3-1 to TRBJ2-3, with 7 bases identical to TRBD2. The V and J ends lost 1 base and 4 bases, in that order; junction bases with no gene match: 11. Germline CDR1 LGHDT, CDR2 YNNKEL (reference sequence). The CDR3 totals 17 residues. The DNA for the CDR3 is TGTGCCAGCAGCCAAGTGTTGGCGGCGGGAGCGGCAGATACGCAGTATTTT. It encodes CASSQVLAAGAADTQYF.

Regarding this clonotype: A much larger clone lies one base from this, so it may be a read error. The chain has TRBV3-1 and TRBJ1-6, with D maybe TRBD1 (6 bases). The V end was cut by 6 bases, the J end by 6 bases, with 18 bases between. The CDR3 is 16 residues long. Germline CDR1 reads LGHDT; CDR2 reads YNNKEL (reference sequence). The CDR3 DNA reads TGTGCCAGCAGTGCAAACCGGGGCAGGGGTAATTCACCCCTCCACTTT. This codes for CASSANRGRGNSPLHF.